Listed here are 20 T cell receptor beta chains from one sample, sequenced in a study of tissue T cells after allogeneic stem cell transplantation. The repertoire was sequenced with immunoSEQ multiplex PCR; TCRdb's copy has only in-frame clones and lacks some. The data contain some 3,500 clones, less than 80% of them singletons. Steroid-refractory graft-versus-host disease after allogeneic hematopoietic cell transplant qualified adults for prospective research-autopsy enrollment. The material was small intestine tissue, obtained at autopsy. These receptors originate from a male patient over 55 with steroid-refractory graft-versus-host disease after an allogeneic stem cell transplant. Some T cells may have come from the graft donor.

This clone was seen a handful of times. CDR3 amino acids: CASSLDDRELFF. The CDR3 DNA reads TGTGCCAGCAGCTTAGATGATAGGGAGCTGTTTTTT. This chain links TRBV11-3 with TRBJ2-2; the D is unclear. This CDR3 has 12 residues. The V gene lost 0 bases and the J gene lost 9 bases, with 5 bases spanning the gap. CDR1 and CDR2 from the germline V gene are SGHNT and YENEEA.

The chain has TRBV14 and TRBJ2-7; D call uncertain. Trimming took off 2 bases at V and 0 bases at J, with 8 bases between the two ends. The CDR3 has 14 amino acids. Germline V lookup: CDR1 SGHDN, CDR2 FVKESK. CDR3 residues: CASSQYASSYEQYF. The DNA of the CDR3 is TGTGCCAGCAGCCAATATGCCAGCTCCTACGAGCAGTACTTC.

This clone was counted only a few times. This chain uses TRBV4-2 with TRBJ1-3, with a possible D match to TRBD1 (6 bases). The length of the CDR3 is 15 residues. Germline V gene lookup returns CDR1 LGHNA and CDR2 YNFKEQ. Trimming took off 0 bases at V and 0 bases at J, with 6 bases between the two ends. The CDR3 spells CASSQETGSGNTIYF. In DNA, the CDR3 is TGTGCCAGCAGCCAAGAGACAGGCTCTGGAAACACCATATATTTT.

The J gene is TRBJ1-5, the V gene TRBV28; D is unresolved. The CDR3 totals 13 residues. Trimming cost V 8 bases and J 3 bases, with 11 bases left between them. Germline values: CDR1 MDHEN, CDR2 SYDVKM. In DNA, the CDR3 is TGTGCCAGCCAAAGAACACTCAATCAGCCCCAGCATTTT. It is translated as CASQRTLNQPQHF.

The V gene is TRBV3-1 (or the pseudogene TRBV3-2), the J gene TRBJ1-5; D not resolved. From germline, CDR1 is LGHDT and CDR2 YNNKEL (reference sequence). Trimming removed 2 bases from V and 3 bases from J, with 2 bases in between. The CDR3 has 12 amino acids. The chain's CDR3 is CASSQLNQPQHF. The CDR3 nucleotides read TGTGCCAGCAGCCAACTCAATCAGCCCCAGCATTTT.

The rearrangement uses TRBV10-1 and TRBJ2-3, with 7 positions matching TRBD2. Unmatched junction bases numbered 20, after V lost 5 bases and J lost 6 bases. The length of the CDR3 is 18 residues. Looked up from germline, CDR1 is WNHNN and CDR2 is SYGVQD (reference sequence). The CDR3 spells CASSNPPTPPLAADTQYF. The CDR3 DNA is TGCGCCAGCAGTAACCCCCCAACCCCACCCCTAGCGGCCGATACGCAGTATTTT.

The chain employs TRBV2 and TRBJ1-1; D not certain. Trimming shortened V by 8 bases and J by 5 bases, and 9 bases separated the two germline ends. Germline V gene data show CDR1 as SNHLY and CDR2 as FYNNEI. The CDR3 spans 11 residues. The CDR3 sequence: CASQTQTEAFF. As DNA, the CDR3 is TGTGCCAGCCAGACCCAAACTGAAGCTTTCTTT.

This rearrangement joins TRBV29-1 to TRBJ2-7; D gene ambiguous. Deletions cut 6 bases from V and 3 bases from J, with 9 bases between. Germline lookup yields CDR1 SQVTM and CDR2 ANQGSEA. The CDR3 length is 11 residues. The CDR3 coding sequence is TGCAGCGTCGTACGCGACTACGAGCAGTACTTC. This encodes CSVVRDYEQYF.

The chain joins TRBV7-8 to TRBJ2-3; D is undetermined. The CDR3 extends over 14 amino acids. V dropped 5 bases and J dropped 4 bases, with 13 bases sitting between them. CDR1 is SGHVS and CDR2 is FQNEAQ in the germline V gene. CDR3 residues: CASSPRKPPDTQYF. CDR3 nucleotide sequence: TGTGCCAGCAGCCCCCGGAAACCCCCAGATACGCAGTATTTT.

This clone was detected a few times. The rearrangement links TRBV27 to TRBJ2-7; 10 bases are shared with TRBD2. CDR3 length: 14 amino acids. CDR1 is MNHEY and CDR2 is SMNVEV in the germline V gene (reference sequence). The V segment lost 6 bases and the J segment 3 bases; nucleotides outside the gene matches: 5. CDR3: CASRQRGGLYEQYF. The CDR3 DNA reads as TGTGCCAGCAGACAGCGGGGGGGCCTCTACGAGCAGTACTTC.

V is TRBV3-1 (or the pseudogene TRBV3-2) and J is TRBJ1-3, with D unresolved. Trimming shortened V by 0 bases and J by 0 bases, and 6 bases separated the two germline ends. The CDR3 extends over 15 amino acids. Germline CDR1 is LGHDT and CDR2 is YNNKEL (reference sequence). The CDR3 loop reads CASSQDFPSGNTIYF. CDR3 in DNA: TGTGCCAGCAGCCAAGATTTCCCCTCTGGAAACACCATATATTTT.

The genes are TRBV5-1 and TRBJ2-1, with 11 bases identical to TRBD2. The CDR3 has 18 amino acids. Germline CDR1 SGHRS, CDR2 YFSETQ. V lost 1 base, J lost 4 bases, and 10 bases stayed unmatched. In nucleotides, the CDR3 is TGCGCCAGCAGCTTGATCCCTCTAGCGGGGGGCGATTACAATGAGCAGTTCTTC. It translates to CASSLIPLAGGDYNEQFF. Using reference TRBV5-1 and TRBJ2-1 for the parts outside the CDR3, the full variable domain is KAGVTQTPRYLIKTRGQQVTLSCSPISGHRSVSWYQQTPGQGLQFLFEYFSETQRNKGNFPGRFSGRQFSNSRSEMNVSTLELGDSALYLCASSLIPLAGGDYNEQFFGPGTRLTVL.

This chain joins TRBV11-1 and TRBJ1-6; possibly TRBD1 for D (6 bases). CDR1 and CDR2 (germline): SGHAT, FQDESV (reference sequence). Trimming stripped 5 bases from V and 4 bases from J, with 9 bases between. This CDR3 is built from 14 residues. The CDR3 bases are TGTGCCAGCAGCACTCAGGGGTATAATTCACCCCTCCACTTT. Translation gives CASSTQGYNSPLHF.

This clone was seen a handful of times. The V and J genes are TRBV28 and TRBJ1-1; no reliable D call. The length of the CDR3 is 13 residues. Germline CDR1 is MDHEN and CDR2 is SYDVKM. V was cut by 4 bases and J by 3 bases, with 9 bases left in between. CDR3 amino acids: CASSSRLDTEAFF. CDR3 in DNA: TGTGCCAGCAGTTCGCGGTTGGACACTGAAGCTTTCTTT.

The chain has TRBV6-5 and TRBJ2-3; 7 nucleotides align to TRBD1. This CDR3 region has 13 residues. Unmatched junction bases numbered 6, after V lost 8 bases and J lost 4 bases. In germline, CDR1 is MNHEY, CDR2 SVGAGI. The CDR3 spells CASQRQGPDTQYF. As DNA, the CDR3 is TGTGCCAGCCAGCGACAGGGTCCAGATACGCAGTATTTT.

The V and J genes are TRBV7-2 and TRBJ1-1; 7 bases fit TRBD1. CDR3 length: 13 residues. CDR1 is SGHTA and CDR2 is FQGNSA in the germline V gene. Trimming removed 5 bases from V and 10 bases from J; junction bases left unmatched: 10. CDR3 coding DNA: TGTGCCAGCAGCCTGCGGGGACAGACGATAGCTTTCTTT. Its protein product is CASSLRGQTIAFF.

The chain has TRBV15 and TRBJ2-7; D is possibly TRBD1 (6 bases). Trimming shortened V by 5 bases and J by 0 bases, and 11 bases separated the two germline ends. Looked up from germline, CDR1 is LNHNV and CDR2 is YYDKDF (reference sequence). This CDR3 has 14 residues. CDR3 DNA sequence: TGTGCCACCAGCGGTCAAGGGGGCTCCTACGAGCAGTACTTC. Translating it yields CATSGQGGSYEQYF.

The V call is TRBV28, the J call TRBJ1-2; a weak D match, TRBD1 (5 bases). The ends were cut back, 2 bases at V and 3 bases at J, with 13 bases in the middle. From germline, CDR1 is MDHEN and CDR2 SYDVKM. The length of the CDR3 is 15 residues. The CDR3 region has the DNA TGTGCCAGCAGTTTAAGTGATTGGGGGGACTATGGCTACACCTTC. Protein sequence: CASSLSDWGDYGYTF.

This rearrangement joins TRBV27 to TRBJ1-1; 7 bases are shared with TRBD1. The V gene end was trimmed by 5 bases and the J gene end by 5 bases; junction bases not matched to a gene: 8. CDR1 MNHEY and CDR2 SMNVEV come from the germline V gene (reference sequence). The CDR3 totals 14 residues. The CDR3, as DNA: TGTGCCAGCAGTATCCCGGGACAGCAGACTGAAGCTTTCTTT. Translating gives CASSIPGQQTEAFF.

CDR3 protein: CAIKNTGELFF. CDR3 nucleotides: TGTGCCATCAAGAACACCGGGGAGCTGTTTTTT. J is TRBJ2-2 and V is TRBV10-3; D unclear. Germline CDR1 ENHRY, CDR2 SYGVKD. The CDR3 has 11 amino acids. Trimming removed 7 bases at V and 1 base at J, with 1 base between.